These 9 T cell receptor beta chains were all obtained from the same sample, sequenced in a study of shared clonotypes between healthy human individuals. Only in-frame clones appear in the TCRdb table, and some are missing; sequencing was by immunoSEQ multiplex PCR. The sample has a few million clones, roughly 93% seen once. Source material: naive CD4+ T cells from PBMCs. The sample's subset: CD45RA+ positively selected. The receptors derive from a man between 18 and 29 years old in good health. Some clones in this sample may be carry-over from other donors' samples.

This clone was recorded once. V and J are TRBV5-1 and TRBJ2-4; TRBD1 matches at 8 bases. The J segment lost 4 bases and the V segment lost 4 bases, leaving 4 bases of the junction unmatched. The CDR3 is 14 residues long. Germline CDR1 and CDR2: SGHRS and YFSETQ. The DNA for the CDR3 is TGCGCCAGCAGCCCGGGACAGGTAAAAAACATTCAGTACTTC. Encoded protein: CASSPGQVKNIQYF.

The chain employs TRBV5-1 and TRBJ1-2, with a possible D match to TRBD1 (6 bases). Trimming left V 4 bases short and J 4 bases short, with 11 bases between. The CDR3 is 13 residues long. In germline, CDR1 is SGHRS, CDR2 YFSETQ. DNA of the CDR3: TGCGCCAGCAGCGCAGGGGACTCCTATGGCTACACCTTC. Its protein product is CASSAGDSYGYTF.

The chain combines TRBV6-4 with TRBJ2-2; D call uncertain. Trimming stripped 2 bases from V and 4 bases from J, with 11 bases between. Germline loops: CDR1 MRHNA, CDR2 SNTAGT. There are 15 residues in the CDR3. The CDR3 here is CASSDRADGTGELFF. The CDR3, as DNA: TGTGCCAGCAGTGACAGGGCCGATGGCACCGGGGAGCTGTTTTTT.

The CDR3 region has the DNA TGCGCCAGCAGCTTGTTTCTACTAGCGGGCAGCACAGATACGCAGTATTTT. This encodes CASSLFLLAGSTDTQYF. The chain is built from TRBV5-1 and TRBJ2-3, with 9 bases identical to TRBD2. V gave up 1 base and J gave up 0 bases; unmatched junction bases: 6. Germline V lookup: CDR1 SGHRS, CDR2 YFSETQ. The CDR3 consists of 17 residues.

In its sample, this clone was seen once. Other nucleotide sequences in the sample specify the same CDR3. The chain combines TRBV5-1 with TRBJ2-1; 9 nucleotides align to TRBD2. The CDR3 has 14 amino acids. V lost 2 bases, J lost 8 bases, and 5 bases stayed unmatched. Germline lookup yields CDR1 SGHRS and CDR2 YFSETQ. The CDR3 protein is CASSLVAGVDEQFF. The CDR3 nucleotides are TGCGCCAGCAGCTTAGTAGCGGGAGTGGATGAGCAGTTCTTC.

The chain combines TRBV5-1 with TRBJ1-1; the D is unclear. The germline V gene has CDR1 SGHRS and CDR2 YFSETQ. This CDR3 region has 15 residues. Trimming removed 4 bases from V and 4 bases from J, with 17 bases in between. The CDR3 bases are TGCGCCAGCAGCGGCCCGACGGCTGCGGGCACTGAAGCTTTCTTT. Amino acid sequence: CASSGPTAAGTEAFF.

The rearrangement uses TRBV7-9 and TRBJ2-7; D uncertain. The V end was cut by 2 bases, the J end by 3 bases, with 8 bases between. Germline lookup yields CDR1 SEHNR and CDR2 FQNEAQ (reference sequence). The CDR3 consists of 13 residues. In DNA, the CDR3 is TGTGCCAGCAGCTTAACGGTCTACTACGAGCAGTACTTC. This encodes CASSLTVYYEQYF. Combining the CDR3 with reference TRBV7-9 and TRBJ2-7 gives the whole variable domain DTGVSQNPRHKITKRGQNVTFRCDPISEHNRLYWYRQTLGQGPEFLTYFQNEAQLEKSRLLSDRFSAERPKGSFSTLEIQRTEQGDSAMYLCASSLTVYYEQYFGPGTRLTVT.

The rearrangement links TRBV19 to TRBJ2-5; D is unresolved. The CDR3 covers 13 residues. V shed 7 bases and J shed 2 bases, with 11 bases lying between them. The germline gives CDR1 LNHDA, CDR2 SQIVND (reference sequence). The CDR3 loop is CASNSDGQETQYF. Here the CDR3 DNA reads TGTGCCAGTAACTCGGACGGACAAGAGACCCAGTACTTC.

The V call is TRBV2, the J call TRBJ2-3; 9 bases fit TRBD1. Trimming cost V 4 bases and J 5 bases; bases outside gene matches: 10. In germline, CDR1 is SNHLY, CDR2 FYNNEI. CDR3 size: 16 residues. The CDR3 nucleotides are TGTGCCAGCAGTGCTTTACGGACAGGGGCAGGAGATACGCAGTATTTT. As protein: CASSALRTGAGDTQYF.